The 11 T cell receptor beta chains presented below share a single source sample, sequenced in a study of Ad26.COV2.S vaccination and SARS-CoV-2 variants. Profiling relied on immunoSEQ multiplex PCR, and the TCRdb table lists in-frame clones only, not all of them. The table lists around 380,000 clones, approximately 91% of them singletons. Treatment of the sample: about 20 received Ad26.COV2.S at low or high dose, single or two shots; 5 received placebo; per-sample allocation not given. Sample collection was performed on day 63 after the first vaccine or placebo injection. The source material was peripheral blood, sampled in a trial of Ad26.COV2.S vaccine versus placebo. These receptors originate from a person between 18 and 65 years old who received the Ad26.COV2.S COVID-19 vaccine or a placebo.

The genes are TRBV4-1 and TRBJ2-1, with 8 bases identical to TRBD1. Germline V gene data show CDR1 as MGHRA and CDR2 as YSYEKL. The CDR3 runs to 14 residues. The V segment lost 5 bases and the J segment 4 bases; nucleotides outside the gene matches: 4. For the CDR3, the DNA is TGCGCCAGCAGCAGGACAGGGTCTTACAATGAGCAGTTCTTC. It translates to CASSRTGSYNEQFF.

The chain is built from TRBV18 and TRBJ2-1; 8 bases map to TRBD2. The CDR3 has 13 residues. Losses at the gene ends were 8 bases for V and 0 bases for J; bases not matched to a gene: 0. Germline-derived CDR1 and CDR2 are KGHSH and LQKENI. The CDR3 nucleotides read TGTGCCAGCGGGACTAGCTCCTACAATGAGCAGTTCTTC. Encoded protein: CASGTSSYNEQFF.

The chain joins TRBV24-1 to TRBJ1-5, with 12 bases lining up with TRBD1. V dropped 4 bases and J dropped 8; count of bases not matched to a gene: 5. Germline CDR1 KGHDR, CDR2 SFDVKD. The CDR3 totals 15 residues. The CDR3 DNA reads as TGTGCCACCAGTGACGGGACAGGGGGCTTGGAGCCCCAGCATTTT. Protein sequence: CATSDGTGGLEPQHF.

J is TRBJ2-1 and V is TRBV11-2; D gene ambiguous. The V gene lost 4 bases and the J gene lost 10 bases, with 17 bases spanning the gap. In germline, CDR1 is SGHAT, CDR2 FQNNGV. This CDR3 is 14 amino acids long. CDR3 amino acids: CASSSGKRSTEQFF. The CDR3 coding sequence is TGTGCCAGCAGCTCCGGAAAGAGGTCAACCGAGCAGTTCTTC.

The chain uses TRBV10-3 and TRBJ2-7; TRBD2 matches 7 bases. V lost 8 bases to trimming and J lost 4 bases; unmatched junction nucleotides: 14. The CDR3 consists of 15 residues. Germline V gene lookup returns CDR1 ENHRY and CDR2 SYGVKD. CDR3 sequence: CAIAREAQKPYEQYF. CDR3 bases: TGTGCCATCGCCCGGGAGGCACAAAAGCCTTACGAGCAGTACTTC.

The V gene is TRBV6-2 or TRBV6-3, the J gene TRBJ1-3; D remains ambiguous. Trimming left V 0 bases short and J 0 bases short, with 9 bases between. The CDR3 is made up of 16 amino acids. Germline lookup yields CDR1 MNHEY and CDR2 SVGEGT. The CDR3 is CASSYSRAVSGNTIYF. The CDR3 region has the DNA TGTGCCAGCAGTTACTCACGAGCCGTCTCTGGAAACACCATATATTTT.

This clone was found a few times. The genes are TRBV2 and TRBJ1-5; D call uncertain. Germline V gene data show CDR1 as SNHLY and CDR2 as FYNNEI. The V end lost 8 bases, the J end lost 1 base, and 15 bases lay between the germline ends. The CDR3 extends over 15 amino acids. In nucleotides, the CDR3 is TGTGCCAGCGCATCCCCAGCGTTAAGCAATCAGCCCCAGCATTTT. It is translated as CASASPALSNQPQHF.

This sequence joins TRBV3-1 (or the pseudogene TRBV3-2) and TRBJ1-4, with a weak D call TRBD1 (6 bases). The CDR3 totals 15 residues. Trimming cost V 0 bases and J 2 bases, with 7 bases left between them. Germline loops: CDR1 LGHDT, CDR2 YNNKEL (reference sequence). The CDR3 nucleotides are TGTGCCAGCAGCCAAGACAGGGGCACTAATGAAAAACTGTTTTTT. This codes for CASSQDRGTNEKLFF.

The rearrangement joins TRBV28 to TRBJ2-5; 13 bases align to TRBD2. CDR1 is MDHEN, CDR2 SYDVKM, per germline. After removal of 5 bases from V and 1 base from J, the junction contained 7 bases not matched to a gene. The CDR3 has 17 residues. CDR3 DNA sequence: TGTGCCAGCAGTCCGGGACTAGCGGGGCCCCCCCAAGAGACCCAGTACTTC. Residues: CASSPGLAGPPQETQYF.

J is TRBJ1-6 and V is TRBV11-2; D is uncertain. Germline CDR1 is SGHAT and CDR2 is FQNNGV. V was shortened by 1 base and J by 10 bases, with 14 bases between the two germline ends. The CDR3 covers 15 residues. CDR3 region: CASSLGDSGRSPLHF. CDR3 bases: TGTGCCAGCAGCTTAGGAGACTCGGGGAGATCACCCCTCCACTTT.

The chain carries TRBV10-3 and TRBJ2-2; D unresolved. Looked up from germline, CDR1 is ENHRY and CDR2 is SYGVKD. Trimming took 5 bases from V and 3 from J, leaving 4 bases between them. The CDR3 runs 12 residues. DNA of the CDR3: TGTGCCATCAGTCCCCACACCGGGGAGCTGTTTTTT. Its translation is CAISPHTGELFF.